Reported below is one T cell receptor (beta chain). The junction departs from the called germline gene at one end, perhaps through a read error. These data originate in a study of control samples from healthy donors and cancer patients. TCRdb's table, derived via immunoSEQ multiplex PCR, lists solely in-frame clones and lacks some. The repertoire holds about 140,000 clones, with approximately 91% as singletons. CDR3 length: 15 amino acids. Germline CDR1 SGHTA, CDR2 FQGTGA. This rearrangement joins TRBV7-3 to TRBJ2-3, with 8 bases identical to TRBD2. Material for sequencing was blood. The receptor's source is a man aged 25-40 years in good health. In nucleotides, the CDR3 is TGTGCCAGCAGCCAAGCATCGGGAGGGGGGCTAGCCCTACATTTT. It specifies CASSQASGGGLALHF. The complete variable domain, with remaining parts taken from reference TRBV7-3 and TRBJ2-3, reads GAGVSQTPSNKVTEKGKYVELRCDPISGHTALYWYRQSLGQGPEFLIYFQGTGAADDSGLPNDRFFAVRPEGSVSTLKIQRTERGDSAVYLCASSQASGGGLALHFGPGTRLTVL.